The entry that follows covers one TCR beta chain sequence. Its cognate antigen is unknown. A total of 2 million PBMCs stored at -80 degrees C provided the unsorted libraries. The data belong to a study of neurological immune-mediated disorders. Study results and limitations: Patients with HTLV-1-associated myelopathy had the highest level of TCR clonal expansion, whereas patients with multiple sclerosis had the lowest level, falling beneath the level found in healthy controls. No sharing of CDR3 amino acid sequences was observed among expanded clones across subjects, suggesting private repertoires in all groups.

Germline V gene data show CDR1 as WNHNN and CDR2 as SYGVQD (reference sequence). V dropped 10 bases and J dropped 1; count of bases not matched to a gene: 12. The CDR3 has 15 amino acids. 5'RACE with 10-nucleotide random UMIs generated the cDNA. Each CDR3 protein gets one entry after TCRdb re-called the 5' RACE reads with MiXCR. The sample contains roughly 50,000 distinct CDR3 sequences, 10% to 13% of which appear only once. The specimen was PBMCs. The chain has TRBV10-1 and TRBJ2-5, with 7 bases that match TRBD2. The clonotype was recovered from a man between 65 and 85 years old with HTLV-1-associated myelopathy (HAM/TSP). The CDR3 coding sequence is TGCGCCACCCTGAGGGCTAGCGGTAGCCAAGAGACCCAGTACTTC. Its translation: CATLRASGSQETQYF.